Each of the 22 T cell receptor beta chains below was sequenced from the same sample in a study of tumor and adjacent non-tumor tissue in lung cancer. The template was RNA from unsorted bulk tissue. TCRbeta libraries were built with three rounds of nested PCR, modified from ARM-PCR. TCRdb independently ran MiXCR on the multiplex PCR reads; one entry per CDR3 protein. The data hold roughly 200,000 distinct CDR3 sequences, with around 71% observed a single time. Source material: lung tumor tissue. The receptor source for this set is a man aged 55 to 70 with non-small cell lung cancer.

About this clonotype itself: One end of the junction is discordant with germline, which a read error may explain. The chain carries TRBV5-1 and TRBJ2-5, with TRBD2 matching over 9 bases. The CDR3 extends over 16 amino acids. Germline-derived CDR1 and CDR2 are SGHRS and YFSETQ. The CDR3 bases are TGCGCCAGCAGCTCGGGGCGCCCTAGCGGGAAAGAGACCCAATACTTC. Translating gives CASSSGRPSGKETQYF.

This clonotype has at least ten counts. J is TRBJ2-1 and V is TRBV4-2; 8 nucleotides align to TRBD2. Trimming removed 4 bases from V and 0 bases from J; junction bases left unmatched: 5. CDR1 is LGHNA, CDR2 YNFKEQ, per germline. The CDR3 sequence is 16 residues long. The CDR3 here is CASSPKLAVSYNEQFF. The CDR3 nucleotides are TGTGCCAGCAGCCCAAAACTAGCGGTCTCCTACAATGAGCAGTTCTTC.

In the case of this clonotype: Without the conserved terminal phenylalanine or tryptophan, this CDR3 likely stems from a read error. The chain joins TRBV11-2 to TRBJ2-5, with TRBD1 matching 7 bases. Germline CDR1 is SGHAT and CDR2 is FQNNGV. The CDR3 runs to 13 residues. CDR3 bases: TGTGCCAGCAGCCCTACAGGGGAAGAAACCCAGTACCTC. This encodes CASSPTGEETQYL.

As concerns this clonotype: A read error may be the cause here, since a much bigger clone is one base away. The chain couples TRBV20-1 to TRBJ2-1; D ambiguous. Germline loops: CDR1 DFQATT, CDR2 SNEGSKA (reference sequence). The CDR3 loop spans 13 amino acids. Trimming shortened V by 7 bases and J by 7 bases, and 17 bases separated the two germline ends. CDR3 DNA sequence: TGCAGTGTAACGACTTGGGGAAAGAATGAGCAGTTCTTC. It translates to CSVTTWGKNEQFF.

The chain recombines TRBV4-2 with TRBJ2-7, with TRBD2 identical over 9 bases. The CDR3 is made up of 16 amino acids. With V trimmed by 1 base and J by 5 bases, 9 bases remained unmatched. Germline CDR1 reads LGHNA; CDR2 reads YNFKEQ. The CDR3 sequence: CASSQGGSGGSDEQYF. CDR3 nucleotides: TGTGCCAGCAGCCAAGGCGGTAGCGGGGGTAGCGACGAGCAGTACTTC.

This clonotype was observed a single time. V is TRBV11-3 and J is TRBJ2-7; D unclear. The CDR3 loop spans 14 amino acids. Germline CDR1 SGHNT, CDR2 YENEEA. The CDR3 nucleotides read TGTGCAAACAGCTTAGGCCAGTTGACCTACGAGCAGTACTTC. Its protein is CANSLGQLTYEQYF.

V gene TRBV18 combines with J gene TRBJ1-2; 7 bases agree with TRBD1. Germline V gene data show CDR1 as KGHSH and CDR2 as LQKENI. The V and J ends lost 2 bases and 1 base, in that order; junction bases with no gene match: 7. The CDR3 runs to 16 residues. CDR3 in amino acids: CASSPLTTGVNYGYTF. CDR3 in DNA: TGTGCCAGCTCACCATTAACTACAGGGGTTAACTATGGCTACACCTTC.

The V gene is TRBV11-3, the J gene TRBJ2-1, with D hard to call. The CDR3 runs to 14 residues. Germline loops: CDR1 SGHNT, CDR2 YENEEA. The CDR3 loop is CTRSFSRAGNEQFF. The CDR3 DNA follows: TGTACCCGCAGCTTCAGTAGGGCTGGGAATGAGCAGTTCTTC.

This clonotype has more than one count but fewer than ten. This may arise from a read error, as a much more abundant clone is one base away. The chain uses TRBV6-1 and TRBJ1-2; D is uncertain. The germline V gene has CDR1 MNHNS and CDR2 SASEGT. This CDR3 comprises 11 residues. The CDR3 DNA follows: TGTGCCAGCAGTAAGGAGTATGCCTACACCTTC. Its translation: CASSKEYAYTF.

The table lists this clonotype with a few counts. The V gene is TRBV10-3, the J gene TRBJ2-1; 12 nucleotides line up with TRBD2. The V segment lost 11 bases and the J segment 2 bases; nucleotides outside the gene matches: 7. This CDR3 is built from 15 residues. Germline CDR1 is ENHRY and CDR2 is SYGVKD. In DNA form, the CDR3 reads TGTGCCGCCAGGAGGACTAGCGGGGCCTACAATGAGCAGTTCTTC. Residues: CAARRTSGAYNEQFF.

J is TRBJ1-3 and V is TRBV5-5, with unresolved D. In germline, CDR1 is SGHKS, CDR2 YYEKEE (reference sequence). The CDR3 totals 14 residues. V was shortened by 0 bases and J by 4 bases, with 8 bases between the two germline ends. The CDR3 protein is CASSLGENGNTIYF. The DNA of the CDR3 is TGTGCCAGCAGCTTGGGTGAGAACGGAAACACCATATATTTT.

About this clonotype itself: A much more abundant neighbour one base away suggests this may be a read error. V and J are TRBV6-1 and TRBJ1-5, with D maybe TRBD1 (5 bases). In germline, CDR1 is MNHNS, CDR2 SASEGT. CDR3 length: 14 residues. As DNA, the CDR3 is TGTGCCAGGAGTGGAGGGACGTCCCAGGAGCCCCAGCATTTT. Translated, it gives CARSGGTSQEPQHF.

With regard to this clonotype: A junction boundary mismatches the germline segment, possibly from a read error. The chain recombines TRBV12-3 or TRBV12-4 with TRBJ1-5, with 11 bases fitting TRBD1. The CDR3 runs 15 residues. The CDR3 DNA is TGTACCAGCAGTTTGCGGACAGGGGGCTATCAGCCCCAGCATTTT. The encoded protein is CTSSLRTGGYQPQHF.

A note on this clonotype: One base away lies a much larger clone, so this may be a sequencing read error. This chain joins TRBV12-5 and TRBJ2-7; 8 bases line up with TRBD2. CDR1 is LGHNT and CDR2 is FRNRAP in the germline V gene. The CDR3 runs 15 residues. The ends lost 8 bases at V and 2 bases at J; junction bases unmatched: 11. The CDR3 protein is CASTSSSGSAYEQYF. In DNA form, the CDR3 reads TGTGCTAGTACCTCCTCGAGCGGGAGTGCCTACGAGCAGTACTTC.

As for this clonotype: A much larger clone differs from this one at a single base, so this may be a read error. This rearrangement joins TRBV20-1 to TRBJ1-6; D is possibly TRBD1 (6 bases). The CDR3 consists of 14 residues. Germline V gene sequence: CDR1 DFQATT, CDR2 SNEGSKA (reference sequence). The V end was cut by 7 bases, the J end by 2 bases, with 12 bases between. Written as DNA, the CDR3 is TGCAGTGTTAAGGGGGGTCCCTATAATTCACCCCTCCACTTT. Translated: CSVKGGPYNSPLHF.

Only a few counts were recorded for this clonotype. Germline and junction disagree at one end, which may indicate a read error. The genes are TRBV4-2 and TRBJ2-7, with D possibly TRBD2 on 6 matching bases. Germline values: CDR1 LGHNA, CDR2 YNFKEQ. This CDR3 is 15 amino acids long. The CDR3 nucleotides are TGTGCGAGCAGCCCTCCGGGACTGTACTCCTACGAGCAGTACTTC. It translates to CASSPPGLYSYEQYF.

This clonotype was detected many times. The chain has TRBV20-1 and TRBJ1-1, with 10 bases that match TRBD1. This CDR3 contains 13 residues. Trimming took 5 bases from V and 8 from J; bases not matched to a gene: 8. Germline CDR1 DFQATT, CDR2 SNEGSKA (reference sequence). The CDR3 here is CSALDRGNGEAFF. In DNA form, the CDR3 reads TGCAGTGCTCTGGACAGGGGGAACGGAGAAGCTTTCTTT.

This clonotype occurred a few times. This chain connects TRBV5-1 to TRBJ2-2, with 8 bases aligning to TRBD2. This CDR3 has 15 residues. CDR1 and CDR2 from the germline V gene are SGHRS and YFSETQ. Trimming took 5 bases from V and 5 from J; bases not matched to a gene: 8. The CDR3 region has the DNA TGCGCCAGCAGTCCTGGGACTAGTTCAACCGGGGAGCTGTTTTTT. Its translation is CASSPGTSSTGELFF.

The chain couples TRBV19 to TRBJ1-2; D might be TRBD1 (5 bases). The CDR3 is 14 amino acids. The germline gives CDR1 LNHDA, CDR2 SQIVND (reference sequence). V was pared by 5 bases and J by 8 bases, with 18 bases between. CDR3 region: CASSVPGLPTGYTF. In nucleotides, the CDR3 is TGTGCCAGTAGTGTACCGGGACTGCCCACGGGCTACACCTTC. Complete variable domain (other parts from reference TRBV19 and TRBJ1-2): DGGITQSPKYLFRKEGQNVTLSCEQNLNHDAMYWYRQDPGQGLRLIYYSQIVNDFQKGDIAEGYSVSREKKESFPLTVTSAQKNPTAFYLCASSVPGLPTGYTFGSGTRLTVV.

This clonotype was seen a few times. It may be a read error: a sequence one base away is much more abundant. The J gene is TRBJ1-5, the V gene TRBV11-2, with D hard to call. The length of the CDR3 is 15 residues. Germline V gene data show CDR1 as SGHAT and CDR2 as FQNNGV. The CDR3 protein is CASSLGVTAHQLQHF. CDR3 bases: TGTGCCAGCAGCTTAGGTGTAACAGCTCATCAGCTCCAGCATTTT.

V and J are TRBV20-1 and TRBJ2-1, with D uncertain. From germline, CDR1 is DFQATT and CDR2 SNEGSKA (reference sequence). V lost 5 bases and J lost 3, with 14 bases in between. This CDR3 has 14 amino acids. The CDR3 is CSALSDQNYNEQFF. The CDR3, as DNA: TGCAGTGCTCTCTCGGACCAAAACTACAATGAGCAGTTCTTC.

The gene calls are TRBV6-1 and TRBJ1-3, with unresolved D. The V gene's germline CDR1 is MNHNS and CDR2 SASEGT. The CDR3 has 13 residues. V shed 11 bases and J shed 9 bases, with 20 bases lying between them. The CDR3 loop is CAGNEGPPGTIYF. CDR3 sequence (DNA): TGTGCCGGCAATGAAGGTCCACCGGGCACCATATATTTT.